The clone carrying this T cell receptor beta chain was picked up a small number of times. Its specificity is not known. V was pared by 4 bases and J by 7 bases, with 14 bases between. The V gene's germline CDR1 is MNHNS and CDR2 SASEGT. The CDR3 totals 15 residues. Sequenced with the Oncomine TCR Beta short-read assay was DNA taken from cultured CD4+ T cells. MiXCR, run by TCRdb on the PCR reads, gives a single entry per CDR3 protein. The table shows 15,000 or so distinct CDR3 sequences, with around 45% occurring only once. This sample's treatment: roughly 10-day PBMC culture with coronavirus spike peptide pools or control peptides (ViraFEST assay). The sample is drawn from a study of vaccination and CD4 T cells after COVID-19. Study context: Control cultures received a CEFX pool, an HIV-1 Nef pool, or no peptide.

V gene TRBV6-1 combines with J gene TRBJ1-6; tentatively, D is TRBD1 (6 bases). This sequence was found in a human donor who had recovered from COVID-19. The specimen sequenced was CD4+ T cells from blood, cultured in vitro. For the CDR3, the DNA is TGTGCCAGCAGTGTACAGGGCCTTGGGAATTCACCCCTCCACTTT. Translated: CASSVQGLGNSPLHF.